This T cell receptor beta chain was obtained from a study of T cells in narcolepsy. Turning to the study itself: Enrolled donors included narcolepsy type 1 or type 2 patients and healthy controls. General study points: Autoreactive HCRT-specific and TRIB2-specific clonotypes were marked in same-patient CSF-versus-blood CD4+ comparisons. In some patient and control memory CD4+ samples, autoreactive clones were absent. Autoreactive clonotypes reportedly recurred in blood of same and different patients, not controls.

This CDR3 contains 14 residues. Germline assignment: CDR1 SGHTA and CDR2 FQGTGA. V lost 1 base and J lost 4, with 7 bases in between. Only in-frame clones appear in the TCRdb table, and some are missing; sequencing was by immunoSEQ multiplex PCR. Among approximately 35,000 clones listed, around 80% were seen once. As to this clone: What it binds is not known.

The genes are TRBV7-3 and TRBJ2-2; D remains unclear. The clonotype was recovered from a human donor in good health. Sequencing was carried out using memory (CD45RA-) CD4+ T cells from blood. CDR3 coding DNA: TGTGCCAGCAGCTTAATGGGTGTCACCGGGGAGCTGTTTTTT. Its translation is CASSLMGVTGELFF.